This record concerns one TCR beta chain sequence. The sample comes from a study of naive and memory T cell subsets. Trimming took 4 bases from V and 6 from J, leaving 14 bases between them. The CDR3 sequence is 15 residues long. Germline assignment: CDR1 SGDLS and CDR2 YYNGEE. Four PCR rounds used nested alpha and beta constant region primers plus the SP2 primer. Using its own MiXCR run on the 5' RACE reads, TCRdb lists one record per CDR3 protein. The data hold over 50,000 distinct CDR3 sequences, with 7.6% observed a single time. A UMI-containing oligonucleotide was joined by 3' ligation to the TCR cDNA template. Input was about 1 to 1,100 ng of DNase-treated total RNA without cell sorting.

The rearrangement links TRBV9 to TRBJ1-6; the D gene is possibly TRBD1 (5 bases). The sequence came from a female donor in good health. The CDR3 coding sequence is TGTGCCAGCAGCACCCGGGGGGAATGTAATTCACCCCTCCACTTT. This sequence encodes CASSTRGECNSPLHF.